This entry lists 2 T cell receptor beta chains sequenced from one sample in a study of blood T cell repertoires in COVID-19. The assay was immunoSEQ multiplex PCR, and TCRdb's table has in-frame clones only and misses some. The data show about 150,000 clones, about four fifths seen once. Sequencing was done on a sample of peripheral blood. The receptors originated from a woman older than 75 with acute or convalescent COVID-19.

The chain links TRBV19 to TRBJ1-1; 7 bases align to TRBD1. There are 15 residues in the CDR3. Germline trimming cut 6 bases from V and 0 bases from J; bases unmatched to any gene: 7. Germline V gene sequence: CDR1 LNHDA, CDR2 SQIVND (reference sequence). The CDR3 DNA is TGTGCCAGTAGCCCGGGACAGCTCATGAACACTGAAGCTTTCTTT. Its translation is CASSPGQLMNTEAFF.

About this clone: Distinct nucleotide sequences in the sample also encode this CDR3. The CDR3 DNA sequence: TGCGCCAGCAGGGAAGGGGCGAACACTGAAGCTTTCTTT. Translation gives CASREGANTEAFF. The chain employs TRBV5-1 and TRBJ1-1, with D possibly being TRBD1 (5 bases). From germline, CDR1 is SGHRS and CDR2 YFSETQ. This CDR3 has 13 amino acids. Trimming took 5 bases from V and 1 from J, leaving 9 bases between them.